This T cell receptor (beta chain) was recorded in a study of tumor-infiltrating lymphocytes in localized non-small cell lung cancer listed by TCRdb under 2021. Describing the broader study: Patients whose samples were collected after neoadjuvant chemotherapy, as well as both smokers and never-smokers and several histologies, were included in the cohort. Resected tumor tissue and uninvolved lung tissue described as non-adjacent to the tumor were contributed by each patient, with both tissues obtained from the same patient. The overall ICON cohort comprised more than 130 surgical patients with localized non-small cell lung cancer whose tumors were resected. The paired tumor versus uninvolved lung comparison of immunoSEQ T-cell fraction included around 55 patients. Alongside flow cytometry, multiplex immunofluorescence, RNA-seq, exome sequencing and proteomics, TCR sequencing was applied to the same patients as one of several integrated assays. What the research found in general, with its limitations: Higher T cell infiltration in tumors than in uninvolved lung tissue was supported by TCRbeta sequencing, consistent with immunofluorescence CD3 counts. Because different assays used different pieces of the same tissue, intratumor heterogeneity could not be separated from technical variation. Because assay coverage varied across patients depending on available tissue quantity, TCR sequencing was performed for only a subset of the cohort. No difference in TCR-derived T-cell fraction was observed between the flow cytometry-defined immunotypes IM1 (good prognosis) and IM2 (poor prognosis).

For this clone: Its cognate antigen has yet to be identified. Nothing much larger sits one base from this clone, and base qualities are not available.

The T-cell fraction in tumor and uninvolved lung tissue was provided by TCR sequencing with the immunoSEQ assay. As for the authors' bioinformatics: For survival analysis, patients were split into high (upper tertile) and low (lower two tertiles) T-cell fraction groups and compared by log-rank test. A signed-rank test was used to check for differences in T-cell fraction between paired tumor and uninvolved lung. The immuneACCESS repertoire file appears here via TCRdb, limited to in-frame rearrangements. These files lack a portion of the clones; in checked studies, under half of the deficit traces to unresolved V genes, and the cause of the others is not known. V, J and clone size derive from that table, while D and trimming were established from the DNA sequence. For this sample there are about 12,000 clones; roughly four fifths appear just once. Around 12% of the sample comes from the top ten. CDR1 is given as SGHDN and CDR2 as FVKESK, both from the germline V gene. Trimming costs V 4 bases and J 7 bases, and their ends lie 10 bases apart. The CDR3 measures 12 amino acids from cysteine to phenylalanine. Here the CDR3 DNA is all that survives: 36 bases in frame from base 1.

Patient enrollment in ICON started in 2016, and the final patient was enrolled in 2018. From a subcohort of around 78 patients, fresh tumor and matched uninvolved tissue were collected for in-depth immune analyses, including TCR sequencing. No cell sorting was done, and TCR sequencing was instead run on DNA isolated from bulk tissue. The source is a human donor with non-small cell lung cancer. The rearrangement joined TRBV14 to TRBJ1-2; too little of a D gene remains to name it. Specimen: uninvolved lung tissue not adjacent to the tumor. The CDR3 region has the sequence CASSPGGRGYTF. The DNA sequence is as follows: TGTGCCAGCAGCCCGGGAGGTCGTGGCTACACCTTC.